These 27 T cell receptor beta chains were sequenced from one sample in a study of cytomegalovirus exposure and HLA in healthy donors listed by TCRdb under 2017. The library came from the immunoSEQ multiplex PCR assay. A mixture of 60 forward primers for TCR Vbeta segments and 13 reverse primers for TCR Jbeta segments was used in the multiplex PCR. Held by TCRdb, this immuneACCESS table contains in-frame sequences only and omits some clones. Under half of the omission traces to an unresolved V gene where checked; the cause of the rest is unknown. This sample holds 75,000 to 100,000 clones; around 75% were observed only once. The ten largest account for roughly 9.7% of the sample. Sequencing was done on a sample of PBMCs. These receptors all come from a man aged 18 to 35 in good health and CMV-seropositive.

The V gene is TRBV13, the J gene TRBJ1-3; D unresolved. CDR3 length equals 15 residues. V was shortened by 4 bases and J by 5 bases, with 15 bases between the two germline ends. The germline V gene has CDR1 PRHDT and CDR2 FYEKMQ (reference sequence). In DNA, the CDR3 is TGTGCCAGCAGCTCCCGGGAATCTCTCCGAAACACCATATATTTT. Translation: CASSSRESLRNTIYF. Complete variable domain (other parts from reference TRBV13 and TRBJ1-3): AAGVIQSPRHLIKEKRETATLKCYPIPRHDTVYWYQQGPGQDPQFLISFYEKMQSDKGSIPDRFSAQQFSDYHSELNMSSLELGDSALYFCASSSRESLRNTIYFGEGSWLTVV.

This chain joins TRBV27 and TRBJ1-2; D remains unclear. The CDR3 runs 14 residues. Trimming took off 0 bases at V and 5 bases at J, with 10 bases between the two ends. The germline CDR1 and CDR2 sequences are MNHEY and SMNVEV (reference sequence). CDR3 DNA: TGTGCCAGCAGTTTATCCCCCAGATCTTATGGCTACACCTTC. The encoded protein is CASSLSPRSYGYTF.

The chain joins TRBV6-1 to TRBJ1-4; 9 bases map to TRBD1. Germline V gene sequence: CDR1 MNHNS, CDR2 SASEGT. The CDR3 loop spans 14 amino acids. V dropped 6 bases and J dropped 8; count of bases not matched to a gene: 7. DNA for the CDR3: TGTGCCAGCAGCGCCTCGGGACAGGGCGAAAAACTGTTTTTT. Amino acid sequence: CASSASGQGEKLFF.

This clone was seen only a few times. This sequence joins TRBV2 and TRBJ2-7; a possible D gene is TRBD1 (6 bases). V lost 10 bases to trimming and J lost 0 bases, with 13 bases between them. CDR1 and CDR2 from the germline V gene are SNHLY and FYNNEI. The length of the CDR3 is 13 residues. CDR3 bases: TGTGCCAACACAAGACAGGACTCCTACGAGCAGTACTTC. Protein product: CANTRQDSYEQYF.

V and J are TRBV28 and TRBJ2-1, with D possibly TRBD1 on 6 matching bases. The CDR3 loop spans 14 amino acids. V lost 6 bases, J lost 7 bases, and 16 bases lay in between. The germline gives CDR1 MDHEN, CDR2 SYDVKM. This CDR3 is CASSPSGQGNEQFF. The DNA for the CDR3 is TGTGCCAGCAGCCCCTCGGGGCAGGGGAATGAGCAGTTCTTC. Full variable domain (missing parts from reference TRBV28 and TRBJ2-1): DVKVTQSSRYLVKRTGEKVFLECVQDMDHENMFWYRQDPGLGLRLIYFSYDVKMKEKGDIPEGYSVSREKKERFSLILESASTNQTSMYLCASSPSGQGNEQFFGPGTRLTVL.

The chain recombines TRBV6-1 with TRBJ1-2, with 7 bases that match TRBD1. Germline values: CDR1 MNHNS, CDR2 SASEGT. V lost 4 bases and J lost 4; bases outside the gene matches: 12. The CDR3 contains 16 residues. This chain's CDR3 is CASSVKSGGSRYGYTF. The CDR3 nucleotides read TGTGCCAGCAGTGTCAAATCAGGGGGTTCACGCTATGGCTACACCTTC.

The chain couples TRBV5-6 to TRBJ1-2, with 8 bases fitting TRBD1. Looked up from germline, CDR1 is SGHDT and CDR2 is YYEEEE. The trim removed 1 base at V and 3 bases at J, leaving 5 bases unmatched. This CDR3 comprises 15 residues. In nucleotides, the CDR3 is TGTGCCAGCAGCTTGTTGGCAGGGGGCGACTATGGCTACACCTTC. Translation gives CASSLLAGGDYGYTF.

The chain recombines TRBV19 with TRBJ1-1; D gene ambiguous. The CDR3 has 14 residues. Germline lookup yields CDR1 LNHDA and CDR2 SQIVND (reference sequence). Trimming pared 1 base from V and 3 bases from J, leaving 9 bases between. The CDR3, as DNA: TGTGCCAGTAGTATAGGCGGAAGCCACACTGAAGCTTTCTTT. Translation: CASSIGGSHTEAFF.

The chain combines TRBV5-1 with TRBJ1-3; a weak D match, TRBD1 (6 bases). CDR1 is SGHRS and CDR2 is YFSETQ in the germline V gene. Trimming pared 0 bases from V and 10 bases from J, leaving 11 bases between. The CDR3 is made up of 13 amino acids. The CDR3 here is CASSLEGGETIYF. The CDR3 DNA follows: TGCGCCAGCAGCTTGGAAGGGGGAGAAACCATATATTTT.

This rearrangement joins TRBV6-5 to TRBJ2-7, with a possible D match to TRBD1 (6 bases). The germline V gene has CDR1 MNHEY and CDR2 SVGAGI. CDR3 size: 14 residues. Trimming stripped 3 bases from V and 2 bases from J, with 11 bases between. CDR3 DNA sequence: TGTGCCAGCAGTTATTTGGGGGCCGCCTACGAGCAGTACTTC. Translating gives CASSYLGAAYEQYF.

The rearrangement links TRBV5-1 to TRBJ2-7, with 9 bases lining up with TRBD2. Per the germline V gene, CDR1 is SGHRS and CDR2 is YFSETQ. The CDR3 extends over 16 amino acids. V shed 0 bases and J 3 bases; nucleotides not matched to a gene: 7. In DNA, the CDR3 is TGCGCCAGCAGCTTGGCCGGATTAGCGGGGGACTACGAGCAGTACTTC. It codes for CASSLAGLAGDYEQYF. Full variable domain (remainder filled in from reference TRBV5-1 and TRBJ2-7): KAGVTQTPRYLIKTRGQQVTLSCSPISGHRSVSWYQQTPGQGLQFLFEYFSETQRNKGNFPGRFSGRQFSNSRSEMNVSTLELGDSALYLCASSLAGLAGDYEQYFGPGTRLTVT.

The rearrangement links TRBV5-1 to TRBJ2-1; the match to TRBD2 covers 13 bases. Germline V gene data show CDR1 as SGHRS and CDR2 as YFSETQ. The junction had 11 bases not matched to a gene; V was cut back by 1 base and J by 7 bases. This CDR3 spans 18 amino acids. The CDR3: CASSLLAGTSGVTNEQFF. The CDR3 bases are TGCGCCAGCAGCTTGTTAGCTGGGACTAGCGGGGTGACTAATGAGCAGTTCTTC.

The J gene is TRBJ2-3, the V gene TRBV20-1; no firm D call. Germline assignment: CDR1 DFQATT and CDR2 SNEGSKA (reference sequence). The V gene lost 2 bases and the J gene lost 3 bases, with 3 bases spanning the gap. CDR3 length: 11 residues. The CDR3 DNA reads TGCAGTGCTAGAATAACAGATACGCAGTATTTT. Residues: CSARITDTQYF.

The chain carries TRBV27 and TRBJ2-1, with 9 bases aligning to TRBD2. Germline values: CDR1 MNHEY, CDR2 SMNVEV (reference sequence). The CDR3 runs to 18 residues. J was trimmed by 0 bases and V by 2 bases; bases with no gene match: 8. The CDR3, as DNA: TGTGCCAGCAGTTTAAGGATTGCTAGCGGGGCCTCCTACAATGAGCAGTTCTTC. Protein product: CASSLRIASGASYNEQFF.

The chain links TRBV2 to TRBJ1-2; D might be TRBD1 (5 bases). The CDR3 runs to 13 residues. V lost 5 bases and J lost 3, with 10 bases in between. Looked up from germline, CDR1 is SNHLY and CDR2 is FYNNEI. The CDR3 DNA sequence: TGTGCCAGCAGTCTCAGGGTACACTATGGCTACACCTTC. Encoded protein: CASSLRVHYGYTF.

This CDR3 is CASSFGQGPSSPLHF. The CDR3 coding sequence is TGTGCCAGCAGCTTTGGACAGGGACCAAGCTCACCCCTCCACTTT. The chain is built from TRBV5-6 and TRBJ1-6; the match to TRBD1 covers 8 bases. The germline V gene encodes CDR1 SGHDT and CDR2 YYEEEE. Trimming took 2 bases from V and 10 from J; bases not matched to a gene: 8. CDR3 length: 15 amino acids.

V usage is TRBV30 and J usage is TRBJ1-3; D unclear. The CDR3 contains 11 residues. Trimming shortened V by 7 bases and J by 2 bases, and 6 bases separated the two germline ends. Germline CDR1 reads GTSNPN; CDR2 reads SVGIG (reference sequence). CDR3 protein: CAFQTGNTIYF. The CDR3 nucleotides read TGTGCCTTTCAGACTGGAAACACCATATATTTT.

The V and J genes are TRBV4-1 and TRBJ2-5; no clear D gene. Trimming removed 1 base at V and 5 bases at J, with 11 bases between. This CDR3 has 14 amino acids. Germline V gene sequence: CDR1 MGHRA, CDR2 YSYEKL. The CDR3 nucleotides are TGCGCCAGCAGCCAAGTTGGCCTAGAGGAGACCCAGTACTTC. Translating gives CASSQVGLEETQYF.

The V gene is TRBV5-1, the J gene TRBJ1-2; 7 nucleotides line up with TRBD1. Germline-derived CDR1 and CDR2 are SGHRS and YFSETQ. The CDR3 consists of 14 residues. The junction had 2 bases not matched to a gene; V was cut back by 0 bases and J by 3 bases. The CDR3 coding sequence is TGCGCCAGCAGCTTGGAACAGGGGTACTATGGCTACACCTTC. This gives the protein CASSLEQGYYGYTF.

The CDR3 region has the DNA TGCAGCGTTCGAGGAGGGGAAGGGCAGCCCCAGCATTTT. Its protein is CSVRGGEGQPQHF. This chain joins TRBV29-1 and TRBJ1-5; a weak D match, TRBD1 (5 bases). Germline V gene sequence: CDR1 SQVTM, CDR2 ANQGSEA. This CDR3 region has 13 residues. V gave up 5 bases and J gave up 7 bases, with 15 bases separating them.

Written as DNA, the CDR3 is TGTGCCAGCAGAGGGACAGGGGAGACCCAGTACTTC. It encodes CASRGTGETQYF. V usage is TRBV6-1 and J usage is TRBJ2-5, with TRBD1 matching 9 bases. V lost 6 bases, J lost 5 bases, and 1 base stayed unmatched. There are 12 residues in the CDR3. CDR1 is MNHNS and CDR2 is SASEGT in the germline V gene.

This clone has only one observation. The chain uses TRBV6-1 and TRBJ1-6; 7 nucleotides match TRBD1. From germline, CDR1 is MNHNS and CDR2 SASEGT. The CDR3 covers 16 residues. J was trimmed by 2 bases and V by 6 bases; bases with no gene match: 7. The chain's CDR3 is CASSEITGAYNSPLHF. In DNA form, the CDR3 reads TGTGCCAGCAGCGAAATTACAGGGGCCTATAATTCACCCCTCCACTTT.

This clone came up a few times. The chain has TRBV10-3 and TRBJ1-2; D may be TRBD1 (5 bases). The ends were cut back, 3 bases at V and 4 bases at J, with 12 bases in the middle. The CDR3 is made up of 14 amino acids. In germline, CDR1 is ENHRY, CDR2 SYGVKD. CDR3 nucleotides: TGTGCCATCAGTGACGGGCAGGGTTCCTATGGCTACACCTTC. Translating gives CAISDGQGSYGYTF.

The chain links TRBV27 to TRBJ1-1; 7 positions agree with TRBD1. Per the germline V gene, CDR1 is MNHEY and CDR2 is SMNVEV (reference sequence). CDR3 size: 12 residues. The junction had 0 bases not matched to a gene; V was cut back by 1 base and J by 7 bases. The chain's CDR3 is CASSLYRGEAFF. As DNA, the CDR3 is TGTGCCAGCAGTTTATACAGGGGTGAAGCTTTCTTT.

The chain combines TRBV7-6 with TRBJ2-3; the match to TRBD2 covers 9 bases. Germline trimming cut 5 bases from V and 10 bases from J; bases unmatched to any gene: 7. Looked up from germline, CDR1 is SGHVS and CDR2 is FNYEAQ. The CDR3 has 13 residues. The CDR3 reads CASSPGSGGPQYF. The CDR3 DNA reads TGTGCCAGCAGCCCTGGTAGCGGGGGCCCGCAGTATTTT.

The rearrangement uses TRBV6-1 and TRBJ1-3; TRBD1 agrees at 8 bases. The CDR3 extends over 13 amino acids. V gave up 8 bases and J gave up 3 bases; unmatched junction bases: 3. The germline gives CDR1 MNHNS, CDR2 SASEGT. CDR3 sequence (DNA): TGTGCCAGCTTGACAGGGGATGGAAACACCATATATTTT. This translates into CASLTGDGNTIYF.

J is TRBJ2-7 and V is TRBV9; 8 bases align to TRBD1. Germline CDR1 is SGDLS and CDR2 is YYNGEE. J gave up 3 bases and V 3 bases, and 8 bases lay outside the gene matches. The CDR3 totals 15 residues. The CDR3 region is CASSASGTGGYEQYF. CDR3 nucleotide sequence: TGTGCCAGCAGCGCGTCCGGGACAGGAGGCTACGAGCAGTACTTC.